These 3 T cell receptor beta chains came from one sample sequenced in a study of blood T cell repertoires in COVID-19. Only in-frame clones appear in the TCRdb table, and some are missing; sequencing was by immunoSEQ multiplex PCR. The data contain about 300,000 clones, about 82% of them singletons. Sequencing used peripheral blood. The receptor set was obtained from a woman aged 45-65 years with acute or convalescent COVID-19.

Only a few counts were recorded for this clone. This chain connects TRBV7-3 to TRBJ2-3, with D perhaps TRBD2 (5 bases). The CDR3 length is 13 residues. V was trimmed by 5 bases and J by 13 bases, leaving 19 bases between them. Germline values: CDR1 SGHTA, CDR2 FQGTGA. CDR3 region: CASSPSLGLKKYF. The CDR3 DNA reads as TGTGCCAGCAGCCCGTCACTAGGACTGAAGAAGTATTTT.

The CDR3 reads CASNGQVDRSGGYTF. The CDR3 bases are TGTGCCAGCAATGGGCAGGTCGACAGGTCGGGGGGCTACACCTTC. The chain couples TRBV2 to TRBJ1-2; D is perhaps TRBD1 (6 bases). V was cut by 7 bases and J by 8 bases, with 23 bases left in between. Germline V gene sequence: CDR1 SNHLY, CDR2 FYNNEI. The CDR3 is made up of 15 amino acids.

A note on this clone: In the same sample, other DNA sequences code for this CDR3. The V gene is TRBV7-2, the J gene TRBJ2-7; D remains unclear. Trimming cost V 1 base and J 0 bases, with 7 bases left between them. The CDR3 length is 14 residues. CDR1 is SGHTA and CDR2 is FQGNSA in the germline V gene. The CDR3: CASSLEPVSYEQYF. The DNA of the CDR3 is TGTGCCAGCAGCTTAGAACCAGTCTCCTACGAGCAGTACTTC.